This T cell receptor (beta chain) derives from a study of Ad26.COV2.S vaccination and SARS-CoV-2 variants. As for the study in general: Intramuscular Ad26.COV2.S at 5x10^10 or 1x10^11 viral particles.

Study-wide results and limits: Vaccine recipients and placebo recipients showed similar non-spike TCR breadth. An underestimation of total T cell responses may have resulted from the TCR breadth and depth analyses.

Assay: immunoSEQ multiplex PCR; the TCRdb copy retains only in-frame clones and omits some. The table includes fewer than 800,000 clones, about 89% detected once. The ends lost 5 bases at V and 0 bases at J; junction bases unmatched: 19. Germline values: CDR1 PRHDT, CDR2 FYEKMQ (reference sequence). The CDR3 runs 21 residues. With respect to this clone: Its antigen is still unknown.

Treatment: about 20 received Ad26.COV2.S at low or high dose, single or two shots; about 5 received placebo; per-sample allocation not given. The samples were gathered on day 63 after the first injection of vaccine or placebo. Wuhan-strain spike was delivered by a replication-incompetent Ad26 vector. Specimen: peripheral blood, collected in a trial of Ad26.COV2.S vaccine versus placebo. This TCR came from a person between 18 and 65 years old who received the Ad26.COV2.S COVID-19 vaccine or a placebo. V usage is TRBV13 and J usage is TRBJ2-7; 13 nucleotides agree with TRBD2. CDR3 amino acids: CASSLQTQLAGGPSTSYEQYF. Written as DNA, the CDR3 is TGTGCCAGCAGCCTCCAAACTCAACTAGCGGGGGGGCCGTCAACCTCCTACGAGCAGTACTTC.